This TCR beta chain appears in the sequencing data of a study of T cell responses to AZD1222 COVID-19 vaccine. This clone has only one observation. Its antigen is as yet unknown. Generated by immunoSEQ multiplex PCR, the TCRdb table keeps only in-frame clones and is missing some. The table has about 75,000 clones, about nine tenths seen once. Study outcomes and limitations: Seropositive status at baseline applied to only a handful of AZD1222 recipients. Clonal diversity was possibly underestimated, and white British individuals and females predominated among donors.

V gave up 6 bases and J gave up 7 bases; unmatched junction bases: 7. This CDR3 spans 15 amino acids. Germline CDR1 is LGHNT and CDR2 is FRNRAP. The sample in question was peripheral blood, obtained 28 days after the second dose of the MenACWY control vaccine. J is TRBJ1-6 and V is TRBV12-5; 9 positions agree with TRBD1. The receptor's source is an adult who received the MenACWY meningococcal vaccine as a control. The CDR3 is CASGTVGTGNSPLHF. DNA for the CDR3: TGTGCTAGTGGCACCGTCGGGACAGGGAATTCACCCCTCCACTTT.